These 30 T cell receptor beta chains share one sample of origin, sequenced in a study of early T cells in non-severe SARS-CoV-2 infection. Via MiXCR, TCRdb re-called the 5' RACE reads, giving one row per CDR3 protein. The table lists roughly 80,000 distinct CDR3 sequences, more than 13% of them singletons. Sequencing used whole blood. The receptors here all came from an adult who was a healthcare worker with PCR-confirmed SARS-CoV-2 infection or an uninfected control (not recorded which).

This clonotype has ten or more counts. The chain is built from TRBV9 and TRBJ2-3; 8 nucleotides match TRBD2. The CDR3 extends over 15 amino acids. V gave up 2 bases and J gave up 4 bases; unmatched junction bases: 6. CDR1 and CDR2 from the germline V gene are SGDLS and YYNGEE. CDR3 sequence (DNA): TGTGCCAGCAGCGTTCCCCGGGGGGGCCCAGATACGCAGTATTTT. This sequence encodes CASSVPRGGPDTQYF. Filled out from reference TRBV9 and TRBJ2-3, the complete variable domain reads DSGVTQTPKHLITATGQRVTLRCSPRSGDLSVYWYQQSLDQGLQFLIQYYNGEERAKGNILERFSAQQFPDLHSELNLSSLELGDSALYFCASSVPRGGPDTQYFGPGTRLTVL.

This clonotype was recorded a few times. The rearrangement joins TRBV18 to TRBJ2-4, with a weak D call TRBD2 (6 bases). The germline V gene has CDR1 KGHSH and CDR2 LQKENI. Trimming stripped 0 bases from V and 5 bases from J, with 11 bases between. The CDR3 contains 15 residues. CDR3 DNA: TGTGCCAGCTCACCACCGGAGGGTACCCAAAACATTCAGTACTTC. Its translation is CASSPPEGTQNIQYF.

This clonotype was seen a few times. This chain connects TRBV18 to TRBJ1-5; D unclear. CDR1 and CDR2 (germline): KGHSH, LQKENI. Trimming left V 4 bases short and J 1 base short, with 8 bases between. CDR3 length: 14 amino acids. CDR3 region: CASSLRRSNQPQHF. For the CDR3, the DNA is TGTGCCAGCTCACTTCGCAGGAGCAATCAGCCCCAGCATTTT.

This clonotype was seen at least ten times. The chain has TRBV11-3 and TRBJ2-1, with D tentatively TRBD2 (5 bases). This CDR3 contains 17 residues. Trimming took 2 bases from V and 5 from J, leaving 19 bases between them. Germline lookup yields CDR1 SGHNT and CDR2 YENEEA. CDR3 residues: CASSLRSGGGRNNEQFF. Written as DNA, the CDR3 is TGTGCCAGCAGCTTAAGGAGCGGCGGAGGTAGGAACAATGAGCAGTTCTTC. Complete variable domain (other parts from reference TRBV11-3 and TRBJ2-1): EAGVVQSPRYKIIEKKQPVAFWCNPISGHNTLYWYLQNLGQGPELLIRYENEEAVDDSQLPKDRFSAERLKGVDSTLKIQPAELGDSAVYLCASSLRSGGGRNNEQFFGPGTRLTVL.

This clonotype has only a few counts. The chain is built from TRBV11-3 and TRBJ2-7, with D maybe TRBD2 (5 bases). V shed 0 bases and J shed 3 bases, with 15 bases lying between them. The germline gives CDR1 SGHNT, CDR2 YENEEA. This CDR3 contains 16 residues. The CDR3 nucleotides read TGTGCCAGCAGCTTAGAGTCGTGGGAGTCCCACTACGAGCAGTACTTC. Its protein product is CASSLESWESHYEQYF.

Turning to this clonotype: A much more abundant neighbour one base away suggests this may be a read error. The rearrangement joins TRBV6-5 to TRBJ2-7; 11 bases align to TRBD2. The germline CDR1 and CDR2 sequences are MNHEY and SVGAGI. The CDR3 totals 14 residues. CDR3 protein: CASSYSGTSGEEYF. CDR3 nucleotides: TGTGCCAGCAGTTACTCGGGGACTAGCGGCGAGGAGTACTTC.

This clonotype was recorded at least ten times. The V call is TRBV7-6, the J call TRBJ2-7; D may be TRBD1 (6 bases). Germline values: CDR1 SGHVS, CDR2 FNYEAQ. This CDR3 comprises 14 residues. V was clipped by 4 bases and J by 1 base, with 11 bases between them. The CDR3 DNA follows: TGTGCCAGCAGCTCCCCGACAGGATCCTACGAGCAGTACTTC. It translates to CASSSPTGSYEQYF.

This clonotype has only a few counts. The genes are TRBV20-1 and TRBJ2-7, with TRBD1 matching 7 bases. There are 14 residues in the CDR3. V lost 4 bases and J lost 0; bases outside the gene matches: 6. In germline, CDR1 is DFQATT, CDR2 SNEGSKA (reference sequence). This CDR3 is CSAKVDRVSYEQYF. The CDR3 DNA reads TGCAGTGCTAAGGTTGACAGGGTCTCCTACGAGCAGTACTTC.

This clonotype was detected a few times. The CDR3 nucleotides are TGCAGTGCGCGGCCCTTCAGAGGGCAAGAGACCCAGTACTTC. Translating gives CSARPFRGQETQYF. This chain uses TRBV20-1 with TRBJ2-5, with a weak D call TRBD2 (5 bases). Trimming stripped 6 bases from V and 2 bases from J, with 16 bases between. Germline V gene sequence: CDR1 DFQATT, CDR2 SNEGSKA (reference sequence). The CDR3 has 14 amino acids.

This clonotype was counted between two and nine times. The CDR3 coding sequence is TGTGCCAGCAGCCCCCCAAGGGTGGGCAGAAGGATCTCTAGGTACACTGAAGCTTTCTTT. Encoded protein: CASSPPRVGRRISRYTEAFF. The chain couples TRBV7-9 to TRBJ1-1; D remains unclear. This CDR3 region has 20 residues. The germline CDR1 and CDR2 sequences are SEHNR and FQNEAQ (reference sequence). Trimming stripped 5 bases from V and 3 bases from J, with 31 bases between. Based on the CDR3 plus reference TRBV7-9 and TRBJ1-1, the full variable domain is DTGVSQNPRHKITKRGQNVTFRCDPISEHNRLYWYRQTLGQGPEFLTYFQNEAQLEKSRLLSDRFSAERPKGSFSTLEIQRTEQGDSAMYLCASSPPRVGRRISRYTEAFFGQGTRLTVV.

This chain links TRBV6-6 with TRBJ1-2; D gene ambiguous. Germline V CDR1 and CDR2: MNHNY, SVGAGI (reference sequence). Deletions cut 7 bases from V and 2 bases from J, with 20 bases between. This CDR3 spans 16 amino acids. This CDR3 is CASKGSSGLTNYGYTF. The CDR3 bases are TGTGCCAGCAAAGGTTCTTCAGGCCTGACCAACTATGGCTACACCTTC.

This clonotype showed up many times. The CDR3 DNA sequence: TGCGCCAGCAGCTTGGAAGGGCAGTCTGGGGCCAACGTCCTGACTTTC. As protein: CASSLEGQSGANVLTF. The V gene is TRBV5-1, the J gene TRBJ2-6, with no clear D. V lost 0 bases and J 1 base, leaving 8 bases between the germline ends. CDR3 size: 16 residues. In germline, CDR1 is SGHRS, CDR2 YFSETQ. The full variable domain, in which reference TRBV5-1 and TRBJ2-6 provide the parts outside the CDR3, is KAGVTQTPRYLIKTRGQQVTLSCSPISGHRSVSWYQQTPGQGLQFLFEYFSETQRNKGNFPGRFSGRQFSNSRSEMNVSTLELGDSALYLCASSLEGQSGANVLTFGAGSRLTVL.

The gene calls are TRBV2 and TRBJ2-2; 8 bases align to TRBD1. The CDR3 has 15 residues. Germline lookup yields CDR1 SNHLY and CDR2 FYNNEI. The V and J ends lost 6 bases and 3 bases, in that order; junction bases with no gene match: 6. The CDR3 protein is CASREQGAYTGELFF. CDR3 nucleotides: TGTGCCAGCAGAGAGCAGGGGGCTTACACCGGGGAGCTGTTTTTT.

The sample holds many counts of this clonotype. CDR3 residues: CASSLFRVHEQYF. The CDR3 bases are TGTGCCAGCAGTTTATTTAGGGTTCACGAGCAGTACTTC. J is TRBJ2-7 and V is TRBV12-3 or TRBV12-4; no clear D. Trimming pared 2 bases from V and 5 bases from J, leaving 10 bases between. This CDR3 spans 13 amino acids.

This clonotype has ten or more counts. The rearrangement links TRBV11-3 to TRBJ2-1; no clear D. Germline assignment: CDR1 SGHNT and CDR2 YENEEA. Trimming stripped 3 bases from V and 11 bases from J, with 8 bases between. This CDR3 has 11 amino acids. The CDR3: CASSLGSKQFF. The DNA for the CDR3 is TGTGCCAGCAGCTTGGGCAGTAAGCAGTTCTTC.

This clonotype was observed once. A single base separates this from a much larger clone, so it may be a read error. The chain uses TRBV7-9 and TRBJ1-6; TRBD1 matches 10 bases. Germline V lookup: CDR1 SEHNR, CDR2 FQNEAQ (reference sequence). Trimming removed 5 bases from V and 8 bases from J; junction bases left unmatched: 9. The CDR3 is made up of 16 amino acids. The CDR3 loop is CASSVSYGTGDSPLHF. The DNA of the CDR3 is TGTGCCAGCAGCGTATCATACGGGACAGGGGATTCACCCCTCCACTTT.

The chain uses TRBV7-9 and TRBJ2-2, with D perhaps being TRBD1 or TRBD2 (5 bases each). Germline V gene lookup returns CDR1 SEHNR and CDR2 FQNEAQ (reference sequence). V lost 4 bases and J lost 4, with 10 bases in between. The CDR3 totals 14 residues. CDR3 in amino acids: CASSWGPTTGELFF. As DNA, the CDR3 is TGTGCCAGCAGCTGGGGACCAACCACCGGGGAGCTGTTTTTT.

The chain has TRBV9 and TRBJ1-6, with 9 bases lining up with TRBD1. With V trimmed by 3 bases and J by 6 bases, 4 bases remained unmatched. There are 15 residues in the CDR3. The germline gives CDR1 SGDLS, CDR2 YYNGEE. CDR3 nucleotide sequence: TGTGCCAGCAGCGCTAGACAGGGGGGTAATTCACCCCTCCACTTT. Protein sequence: CASSARQGGNSPLHF.

The sample holds many counts of this clonotype. This rearrangement joins TRBV7-3 to TRBJ2-2; 13 nucleotides match TRBD2. The germline V gene encodes CDR1 SGHTA and CDR2 FQGTGA. The CDR3 spans 17 residues. Trimming removed 4 bases from V and 4 bases from J; junction bases left unmatched: 6. The CDR3 sequence: CASSSGLAGVGTGELFF. CDR3 DNA sequence: TGTGCCAGCAGCTCCGGACTAGCGGGGGTGGGCACCGGGGAGCTGTTTTTT.

Many counts were recorded for this clonotype. The chain is built from TRBV6-5 and TRBJ2-5; 9 bases agree with TRBD1. Per the germline V gene, CDR1 is MNHEY and CDR2 is SVGAGI. The trim removed 10 bases at V and 0 bases at J, leaving 9 bases unmatched. There are 15 residues in the CDR3. The CDR3 is CATRGQGLHQETQYF. In DNA, the CDR3 is TGTGCCACGAGGGGACAGGGTCTCCACCAAGAGACCCAGTACTTC.

V is TRBV7-9 and J is TRBJ2-1, with TRBD2 as a possible D gene (5 bases). The CDR3 loop spans 14 amino acids. The germline gives CDR1 SEHNR, CDR2 FQNEAQ (reference sequence). Trimming took off 1 base at V and 6 bases at J, with 10 bases between the two ends. As DNA, the CDR3 is TGTGCCAGCAGCTTAGTGGGAGACGGCAATGAGCAGTTCTTC. Translation gives CASSLVGDGNEQFF.

Regarding this clonotype: At one of its ends the junction is not consistent with the germline gene, which may arise from a read error. The chain couples TRBV19 to TRBJ1-5; TRBD1 is a possible D gene (5 bases). Per the germline V gene, CDR1 is LNHDA and CDR2 is SQIVND (reference sequence). The CDR3 contains 14 residues. CDR3 in amino acids: CVSRSLGLGQPQHF. CDR3 nucleotide sequence: TGTGTCAGTCGCAGCTTGGGGCTGGGGCAGCCCCAGCATTTT.

The chain combines TRBV20-1 with TRBJ2-1; 8 bases match TRBD2. The CDR3 is 18 residues long. V was clipped by 3 bases and J by 0 bases; unmatched bases: 13. CDR1 DFQATT and CDR2 SNEGSKA come from the germline V gene (reference sequence). CDR3 residues: CSASPMVAGQNSYNEQFF. The CDR3 region has the DNA TGCAGTGCTAGCCCCATGGTAGCGGGACAAAACTCCTACAATGAGCAGTTCTTC.

The J gene is TRBJ1-2, the V gene TRBV14; unclear D gene. The germline V gene has CDR1 SGHDN and CDR2 FVKESK. V dropped 1 base and J dropped 1 base, with 10 bases sitting between them. This CDR3 contains 15 residues. CDR3 sequence reads: CASSQGPSLNYGYTF. CDR3 coding DNA: TGTGCCAGCAGCCAAGGGCCCTCACTTAACTATGGCTACACCTTC.

This clonotype was counted ten times or more. The V call is TRBV29-1, the J call TRBJ2-1, with D perhaps assigned TRBD1 or TRBD2 (5 bases each). Germline-derived CDR1 and CDR2 are SQVTM and ANQGSEA. This CDR3 region has 11 residues. The CDR3: CRGELDNEQFF. For the CDR3, the DNA is TGCAGAGGGGAGTTGGACAATGAGCAGTTCTTC.

This clonotype appeared once. Relative to the germline gene, one junction end is altered; a read error may explain this. V usage is TRBV7-3 and J usage is TRBJ2-1; 9 positions agree with TRBD1. CDR3 length equals 16 residues. Germline-derived CDR1 and CDR2 are SGHTA and FQGTGA. Here the CDR3 DNA reads TGTGCCAGCAGCTCGAGCCTCGGGACAGGGCTGAATGAGCAGATCTTC. It is translated as CASSSSLGTGLNEQIF.

This rearrangement joins TRBV10-2 to TRBJ1-2; maybe TRBD1 (5 bases). The V end was cut by 4 bases, the J end by 6 bases, with 12 bases between. In germline, CDR1 is WSHSY, CDR2 SAAADI. The CDR3 extends over 13 amino acids. Here the CDR3 reads CASSVRDVDGYTF. CDR3 in DNA: TGCGCCAGCAGTGTCCGGGACGTAGATGGCTACACCTTC.

This clonotype was observed a few times. The genes are TRBV11-2 and TRBJ1-1; perhaps TRBD1 as D (6 bases). Trimming removed 4 bases at V and 0 bases at J, with 21 bases between. This CDR3 comprises 18 residues. The germline V gene encodes CDR1 SGHAT and CDR2 FQNNGV. The CDR3: CASSSSSGVQGLNTEAFF. The CDR3 DNA sequence: TGTGCCAGCAGCTCGTCCAGCGGCGTTCAGGGGCTGAACACTGAAGCTTTCTTT.

This clonotype was counted ten times or more. CDR3 amino acids: CASSQDRRDGYTF. CDR3 nucleotide sequence: TGTGCCAGCAGCCAAGATCGCCGCGACGGCTACACCTTC. The chain joins TRBV4-2 to TRBJ1-2, with no clear D. V was trimmed by 0 bases and J by 8 bases, leaving 10 bases between them. CDR1 is LGHNA and CDR2 is YNFKEQ in the germline V gene. This CDR3 region has 13 residues.

This clonotype has at least ten counts. This chain uses TRBV20-1 with TRBJ2-3, with a possible D match to TRBD2 (5 bases). Germline CDR1 and CDR2: DFQATT and SNEGSKA (reference sequence). V was pared by 3 bases and J by 2 bases, with 15 bases between. The CDR3 length is 15 residues. The CDR3 DNA sequence: TGCAGTGCTAGTATTCCTAGCCGATTCACAGATACGCAGTATTTT. As protein: CSASIPSRFTDTQYF.